What follows is one T cell receptor beta chain and its context. Its antigen remains unidentified. PCR amplification relied on 60 Vbeta primers (plus 13 Jbeta primers). TCRdb's copy holds only in-frame clones and misses some; the assay was immunoSEQ multiplex PCR. The sample has about 69,000 clones; around 76% are singletons. The data belong to a study of cytomegalovirus exposure and HLA in healthy donors. The junction had 9 bases not matched to a gene; V was cut back by 3 bases and J by 4 bases. The germline gives CDR1 MDHEN, CDR2 SYDVKM. This CDR3 has 15 residues. General study points: Across donors, sequencing depth was assumed by presence/absence analyses to be roughly uniform. One variant, a missense change in DCLRE1C, was linked in a later analysis to TCR beta V- and J-gene trimming.

The V and J genes are TRBV28 and TRBJ2-7; 7 bases agree with TRBD2. Material for sequencing was PBMCs. The clonotype originates from a man between 18 and 29 years old in good health and CMV-seronegative. The CDR3 protein is CASSFLGGDGYEQYF. The CDR3 nucleotides are TGTGCCAGCAGTTTTTTGGGGGGGGACGGTTACGAGCAGTACTTC. Supplemented by reference TRBV28 and TRBJ2-7, the full variable domain reads DVKVTQSSRYLVKRTGEKVFLECVQDMDHENMFWYRQDPGLGLRLIYFSYDVKMKEKGDIPEGYSVSREKKERFSLILESASTNQTSMYLCASSFLGGDGYEQYFGPGTRLTVT.